This is a list of T cell receptor beta chains from one sample in a study of T cell repertoires in cytomegalovirus infection. Their antigens are not known. Each CDR3 protein gets one entry after TCRdb re-called the reads with MiXCR. The sample consists of roughly 990,000 distinct CDR3 sequences, more than 25% of them appearing once. The specimen was cultured CD8+ T cells from PBMCs, collected from culture after CMV antigen stimulation. The source of these receptors is a human donor in good health (CMV status not recorded). Some clones in this sample may be carry-over from other donors' samples. The CDR3 runs from the conserved cysteine through the conserved F or W. The order of the fields is V gene, clone size, J gene, D gene, CDR3 protein, CDR3 DNA. D genes are given only for firm matches. Size is stated for part of the rows, as once, few or many counts, or as a class when the clone is expanded.

V: TRBV12-3/TRBV12-4; size: NA; J: TRBJ2-1; D: NA; CDR3: CASGPGLEHNEQFF; DNA: TGTGCCAGCGGCCCGGGACTGGAACACAATGAGCAGTTCTTC
V: TRBV4-2; size: NA; J: TRBJ1-4; D: NA; CDR3: CASSHLVRTDPGDEKLFF; DNA: TGTGCCAGCAGCCACCTAGTCCGGACCGACCCAGGGGATGAAAAACTGTTTTTT
V: TRBV15; size: NA; J: TRBJ2-1; D: NA; CDR3: CATSRVRGMDYNEQFF; DNA: TGTGCCACCAGCAGAGTGCGTGGGATGGACTACAATGAGCAGTTCTTC
V: TRBV7-6; size: many; J: TRBJ1-5; D: NA; CDR3: CASSLIEDSNQPQHF; DNA: TGTGCCAGCAGCTTAATCGAGGACAGCAATCAGCCCCAGCATTTT
V: TRBV10-3; size: few; J: TRBJ1-3; D: TRBD1; CDR3: CAISEPRQGDSGNTIYF; DNA: TGTGCCATCAGTGAGCCCCGACAGGGTGACTCTGGAAACACCATATATTTT
V: TRBV12-3/TRBV12-4; size: NA; J: TRBJ1-2; D: TRBD1; CDR3: CASSGTGANYDYTF; DNA: TGTGCCAGCAGCGGAACAGGGGCTAACTATGACTACACCTTC
V: TRBV7-2; size: many; J: TRBJ1-5; D: NA; CDR3: CASSLEVGARNQPQHF; DNA: TGTGCCAGCAGCTTAGAGGTTGGGGCCAGAAATCAGCCCCAGCATTTT
V: TRBV7-2; size: NA; J: TRBJ2-2; D: NA; CDR3: CASSPWGGGAGGELFF; DNA: TGTGCCAGCAGCCCCTGGGGGGGGGGGGCTGGCGGGGAGCTGTTTTTT
V: TRBV7-2; size: many; J: TRBJ1-1; D: TRBD1; CDR3: CASSFEGAGTEAFF; DNA: TGTGCCAGCAGCTTCGAGGGGGCGGGCACTGAAGCTTTCTTT
V: TRBV7-9; size: few; J: TRBJ1-4; D: NA; CDR3: CASSLVTAMNATNEKLFF; DNA: TGTGCCAGCAGCTTAGTTACAGCTATGAATGCAACTAATGAAAAACTGTTTTTT
V: TRBV7-9; size: many; J: TRBJ2-3; D: NA; CDR3: CASSPVVTADTDTQYF; DNA: TGTGCCAGCAGCCCAGTTGTGACAGCAGACACAGATACGCAGTATTTT
V: TRBV2; size: many; J: TRBJ2-2; D: NA; CDR3: CASKTPGGNTGELFF; DNA: TGTGCCAGCAAGACCCCCGGTGGGAACACCGGGGAGCTGTTTTTT
V: TRBV6-6; size: few; J: TRBJ2-2; D: TRBD1; CDR3: CASYGQGALQSNTGELFF; DNA: TGTGCCAGCTATGGACAGGGGGCACTACAATCGAACACCGGGGAGCTGTTTTTT
V: TRBV6-1; size: NA; J: TRBJ1-5; D: NA; CDR3: CASSPLYGPWADPQHF; DNA: TGTGCCAGCAGTCCCTTATATGGCCCATGGGCAGACCCCCAGCATTTT
V: TRBV28; size: NA; J: TRBJ2-1; D: TRBD1; CDR3: CASSAGTAVREQFF; DNA: TGTGCCAGCAGCGCCGGGACAGCAGTTAGGGAGCAGTTCTTC
V: TRBV27; size: few; J: TRBJ2-7; D: TRBD1; CDR3: CASSLGQGRYEQYF; DNA: TGTGCCAGCAGTCTCGGACAGGGCCGGTACGAGCAGTACTTC
V: TRBV19; size: NA; J: TRBJ2-4; D: NA; CDR3: CASRPSALAKNIQYF; DNA: TGTGCCAGTCGCCCGTCGGCCTTAGCCAAAAACATTCAGTACTTC
V: TRBV6-1; size: few; J: TRBJ2-1; D: TRBD2; CDR3: CASSELAGGSGSYNEQFF; DNA: TGTGCCAGCAGTGAACTAGCGGGGGGGAGTGGCTCCTACAATGAGCAGTTCTTC
V: TRBV6-1; size: few; J: TRBJ2-2; D: NA; CDR3: CASSEGHTGELFF; DNA: TGTGCCAGCAGTGAGGGTCACACCGGGGAGCTGTTTTTT
V: TRBV6-5; size: few; J: TRBJ2-7; D: NA; CDR3: CASSVGLAFQHSYEQYF; DNA: TGTGCCAGCAGTGTGGGCCTAGCTTTCCAACACTCCTACGAGCAGTACTTC
V: TRBV7-8; size: NA; J: TRBJ2-5; D: NA; CDR3: CASSLAISGPTEETQYF; DNA: TGTGCCAGCAGCTTAGCCATATCCGGGCCGACAGAAGAGACCCAGTACTTC
V: TRBV25-1; size: NA; J: TRBJ1-1; D: NA; CDR3: CASSEVGRPEAFF; DNA: TGTGCCAGCAGTGAAGTGGGCAGGCCTGAAGCTTTCTTT
V: TRBV27; size: NA; J: TRBJ1-3; D: NA; CDR3: CATRPGVSGNTIYF; DNA: TGTGCCACCAGGCCGGGTGTTTCTGGAAACACCATATATTTT
V: TRBV11-2; size: few; J: TRBJ2-7; D: NA; CDR3: CASSSEWGPGYEQYF; DNA: TGTGCCAGCAGCTCCGAATGGGGACCCGGCTACGAGCAGTACTTC
V: TRBV6-2/TRBV6-3; size: few; J: TRBJ1-1; D: NA; CDR3: CASSYSWEQGIRTLNTEAFF; DNA: TGTGCCAGCAGTTACTCATGGGAACAGGGTATTAGAACCTTGAACACTGAAGCTTTCTTT
V: TRBV6-5; size: few; J: TRBJ2-2; D: NA; CDR3: CASSLGGAAINTGELFF; DNA: TGTGCCAGCAGCCTGGGCGGAGCGGCTATTAACACCGGGGAGCTGTTTTTT
V: TRBV10-2; size: NA; J: TRBJ2-1; D: TRBD2; CDR3: CASSGTSGGGYNEQFF; DNA: TGCGCCAGCAGTGGGACTAGCGGGGGGGGATACAATGAGCAGTTCTTC
V: TRBV7-2; size: few; J: TRBJ2-5; D: TRBD2; CDR3: CASSLSSGGAYMGKTQYF; DNA: TGTGCCAGCAGCTTAAGCAGCGGGGGGGCCTACATGGGAAAGACCCAGTACTTC
V: TRBV6-6; size: few; J: TRBJ2-5; D: NA; CDR3: CASSYRGTPQETQYF; DNA: TGTGCCAGCAGTTACAGGGGAACCCCACAAGAGACCCAGTACTTC
V: TRBV11-2; size: many; J: TRBJ1-1; D: NA; CDR3: CASSPYGGANEAFF; DNA: TGTGCCAGCAGCCCGTACGGGGGGGCAAATGAAGCTTTCTTT
V: TRBV7-6; size: NA; J: TRBJ1-1; D: NA; CDR3: CASSSPREEAFF; DNA: TGTGCCAGCAGTTCCCCTCGGGAAGAGGCTTTCTTT
V: TRBV7-6; size: NA; J: TRBJ2-1; D: NA; CDR3: CASSFIAGLVQSGQFF; DNA: TGTGCCAGCAGCTTTATTGCCGGGTTAGTCCAATCTGGGCAGTTCTTC
V: TRBV27; size: NA; J: TRBJ2-5; D: TRBD1; CDR3: CASSPGQTGETQYF; DNA: TGTGCCAGCAGTCCGGGACAGACGGGGGAGACCCAGTACTTC
V: TRBV15; size: NA; J: TRBJ2-3; D: TRBD1; CDR3: CATSSPQGEDTDTQYF; DNA: TGTGCCACCAGCAGCCCACAGGGGGAAGACACAGATACGCAGTATTTT
V: TRBV7-6; size: many; J: TRBJ2-1; D: TRBD2; CDR3: CASSASWTSGKPYNEQFF; DNA: TGTGCCAGCAGTGCTTCGTGGACTAGCGGTAAACCATACAATGAGCAGTTCTTC
V: TRBV12-3/TRBV12-4; size: NA; J: TRBJ2-3; D: NA; CDR3: CASSLTPTNTQYF; DNA: TGTGCCAGCAGTTTAACCCCCACGAATACGCAGTATTTT